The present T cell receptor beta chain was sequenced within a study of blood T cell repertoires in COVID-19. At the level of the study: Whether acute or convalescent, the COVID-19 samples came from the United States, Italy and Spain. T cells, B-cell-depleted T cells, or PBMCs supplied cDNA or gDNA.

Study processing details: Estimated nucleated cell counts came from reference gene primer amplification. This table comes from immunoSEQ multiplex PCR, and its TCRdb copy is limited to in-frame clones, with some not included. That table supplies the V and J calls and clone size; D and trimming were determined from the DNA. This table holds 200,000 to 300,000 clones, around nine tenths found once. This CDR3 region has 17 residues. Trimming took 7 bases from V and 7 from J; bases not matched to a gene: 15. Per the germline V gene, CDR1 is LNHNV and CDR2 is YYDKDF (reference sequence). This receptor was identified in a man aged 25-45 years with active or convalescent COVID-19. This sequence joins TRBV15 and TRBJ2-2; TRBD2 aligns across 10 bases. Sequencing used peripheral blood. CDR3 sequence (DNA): TGTGCCACCACCGCCCTAGGACTAGCGGTTGGGGGCGGGGAGCTGTTTTTT. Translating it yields CATTALGLAVGGGELFF.